This T cell receptor (beta chain) was captured by sequencing in a study of cytomegalovirus exposure and HLA in healthy donors. Study summary: Later, an analysis reported that the 120 or so validation repertoires had used the same platform as the 500 to 750 first-cohort repertoires. Findings and caveats of the study: Cytomegalovirus association was listed for 150 or so TCR beta chains. In vitro assays verified that a few CMV-associated chains recognized CMV antigens specifically.

A note on this clone: Its target is not known.

An approximately 120-subject validation cohort, separate from the roughly 700-subject first cohort, supplied the donors. Clones were sequenced by immunoSEQ multiplex PCR, and TCRdb holds only the in-frame ones, with some missing. Here the sample spans some 150,000 clones, 80% to 90% being singletons. CDR3 length: 14 amino acids. Looked up from germline, CDR1 is SGHRS and CDR2 is YFSETQ. The germline V and J ends were trimmed by 3 bases and 2 bases, with 12 bases remaining between them. The receptor's source is a man aged 18 to 35 in good health and CMV-seropositive. The sample was PBMCs. The chain employs TRBV5-1 and TRBJ2-7; tentatively, D is TRBD1 (6 bases). CDR3 in DNA: TGCGCCAGCAGCTACACAGGGAACCCCTACGAGCAGTACTTC. Translated, it gives CASSYTGNPYEQYF.